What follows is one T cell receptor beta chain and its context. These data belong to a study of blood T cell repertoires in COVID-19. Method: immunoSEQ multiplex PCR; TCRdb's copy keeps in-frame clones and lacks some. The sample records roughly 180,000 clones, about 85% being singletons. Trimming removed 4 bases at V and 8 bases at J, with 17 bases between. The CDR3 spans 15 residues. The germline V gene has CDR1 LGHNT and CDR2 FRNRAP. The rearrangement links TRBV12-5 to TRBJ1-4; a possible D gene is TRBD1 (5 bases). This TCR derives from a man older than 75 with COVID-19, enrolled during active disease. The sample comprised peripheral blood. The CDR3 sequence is CASGWGDARSEKLFF. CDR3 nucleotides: TGTGCTAGTGGTTGGGGGGACGCGCGATCGGAAAAACTGTTTTTT.